This T cell receptor beta chain was recovered during a study of blood T cell repertoires in COVID-19. CDR1 is KGHSH, CDR2 LQKENI, per germline. The CDR3 extends over 17 amino acids. The germline V and J ends were trimmed by 8 bases and 6 bases, with 26 bases remaining between them. This clone was seen just once. Measured with immunoSEQ multiplex PCR; TCRdb has only the in-frame clones, and not every one. The sample contains 50,000 to 75,000 clones, about 90% of which appear only once. The chain has TRBV18 and TRBJ2-4, with D hard to call. This TCR was sampled from a woman aged 50 to 60 with active or convalescent COVID-19. Sequencing input: peripheral blood. The CDR3 loop reads CASPTYYSEPNSNIQYF. CDR3 nucleotides: TGTGCCAGCCCTACCTATTACAGTGAGCCGAACTCAAACATTCAGTACTTC.